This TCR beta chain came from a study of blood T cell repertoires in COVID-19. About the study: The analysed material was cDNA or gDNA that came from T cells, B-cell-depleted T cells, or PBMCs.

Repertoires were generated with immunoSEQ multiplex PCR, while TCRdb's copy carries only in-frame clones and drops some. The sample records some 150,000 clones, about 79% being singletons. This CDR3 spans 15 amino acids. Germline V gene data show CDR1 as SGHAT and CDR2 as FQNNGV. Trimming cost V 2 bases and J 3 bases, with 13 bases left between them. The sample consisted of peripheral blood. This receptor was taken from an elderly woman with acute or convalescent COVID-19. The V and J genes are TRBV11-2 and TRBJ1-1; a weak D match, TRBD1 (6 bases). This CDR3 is CASSLTGGAYTEAFF. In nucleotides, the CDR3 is TGTGCCAGCAGCTTAACGGGGGGGGCGTACACTGAAGCTTTCTTT.